The rows below give T cell receptor beta chains drawn from one sample of a study of monozygotic twins with inflammatory bowel disease. From the 5' RACE reads, TCRdb lists one entry per CDR3 protein and no DNA. This table holds approximately 400,000 distinct CDR3 sequences. Sequences were obtained from blood. Source of these receptors: a human donor with ulcerative colitis or Crohn's disease, or a healthy co-twin of an affected twin (not recorded which). Both conserved end residues are part of each CDR3. Fields, in order: J gene, V gene, CDR3 protein.

>TRBJ2-1|TRBV6-1
CASPVGDEQFF
>TRBJ2-7|TRBV3-1
CASSQDGIASNYEQYF
>TRBJ2-7|TRBV12-3/TRBV12-4
CASTLSGGGKQYF
>TRBJ1-4|TRBV5-4
CASQGQNEKLFF
>TRBJ2-3|TRBV15
CATIPREGMTDTQYF
>TRBJ2-5|TRBV6-5
CASSYSTRRVETQYF
>TRBJ1-2|TRBV4-2
CASSQARGSGYGYTF
>TRBJ1-2|TRBV5-1
CASSLGRSNYGYTF
>TRBJ2-2|TRBV25-1
CASWGQGNPGELFF
>TRBJ2-1|TRBV7-8
CASSPGLAGFSYNEQFF
>TRBJ2-2|TRBV29-1
CSVFDRDTGELFF
>TRBJ2-5|TRBV5-1
CASSLQGQREGETQYF
>TRBJ2-4|TRBV5-4
CASSPQGDRVRDIQYF
>TRBJ2-7|TRBV2
CASSEQGSLYEQYF
>TRBJ2-3|TRBV20-1
CSASGGHTDTQYF
>TRBJ1-2|TRBV20-1
CSASEGPSNYGYTF
>TRBJ1-5|TRBV28
CASRDTGGPQHF
>TRBJ2-7|TRBV5-1
CASSVDGIGWPKPSYEQYF
>TRBJ1-6|TRBV7-2
CASSLSGTGVNSPLHF
>TRBJ1-1|TRBV5-5
CASSLPTGSEAFF
>TRBJ2-2|TRBV7-2
CASSSTSAGTGELFF
>TRBJ1-2|TRBV3-1
CASSREPINYGYTF
>TRBJ1-5|TRBV7-2
CASSLAGFGRTRQPQHF
>TRBJ2-5|TRBV20-1
CSARDSAGVRWAQYF
>TRBJ2-3|TRBV10-3
CAISRRDGTDTQYF
>TRBJ2-5|TRBV24-1
CATSDGRTQYF
>TRBJ1-6|TRBV4-3
CASSRDRGSSLHF
>TRBJ2-1|TRBV20-1
CSAREDPSNNEQFF
>TRBJ1-1|TRBV4-1
CASSQDIGGPDTEAFF
>TRBJ1-2|TRBV3-1
CASSQGTGGDRGYTF
>TRBJ2-1|TRBV12-3/TRBV12-4
CASSLFTGGYNEQFF